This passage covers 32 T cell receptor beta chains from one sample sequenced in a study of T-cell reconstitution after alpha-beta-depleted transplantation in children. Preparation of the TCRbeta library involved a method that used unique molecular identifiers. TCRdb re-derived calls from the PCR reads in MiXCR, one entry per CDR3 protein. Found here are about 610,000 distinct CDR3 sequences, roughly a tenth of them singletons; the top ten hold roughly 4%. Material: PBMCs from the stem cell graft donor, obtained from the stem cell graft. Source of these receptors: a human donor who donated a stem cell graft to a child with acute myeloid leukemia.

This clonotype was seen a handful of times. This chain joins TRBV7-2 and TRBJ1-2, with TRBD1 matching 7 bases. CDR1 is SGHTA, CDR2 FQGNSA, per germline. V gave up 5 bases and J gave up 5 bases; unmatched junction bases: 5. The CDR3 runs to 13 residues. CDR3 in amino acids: CASSRDRQYGYTF. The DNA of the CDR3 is TGTGCCAGCAGCCGGGACAGACAGTATGGCTACACCTTC. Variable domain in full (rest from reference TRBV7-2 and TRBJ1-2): GAGVSQSPSNKVTEKGKDVELRCDPISGHTALYWYRQSLGQGLEFLIYFQGNSAPDKSGLPSDRFSAERTGGSVSTLTIQRTQQEDSAVYLCASSRDRQYGYTFGSGTRLTVV.

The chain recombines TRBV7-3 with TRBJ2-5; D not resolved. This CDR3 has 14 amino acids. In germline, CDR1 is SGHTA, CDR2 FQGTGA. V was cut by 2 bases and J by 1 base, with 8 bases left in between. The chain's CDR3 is CASSLLGRQETQYF. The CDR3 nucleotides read TGTGCCAGCAGCTTACTCGGTCGCCAAGAGACCCAGTACTTC. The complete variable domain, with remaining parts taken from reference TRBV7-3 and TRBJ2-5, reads GAGVSQTPSNKVTEKGKYVELRCDPISGHTALYWYRQSLGQGPEFLIYFQGTGAADDSGLPNDRFFAVRPEGSVSTLKIQRTERGDSAVYLCASSLLGRQETQYFGPGTRLLVL.

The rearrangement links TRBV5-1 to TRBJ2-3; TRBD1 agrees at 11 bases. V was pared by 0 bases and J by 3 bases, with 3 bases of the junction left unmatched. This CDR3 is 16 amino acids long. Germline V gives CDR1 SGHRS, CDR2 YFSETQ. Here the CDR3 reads CASSLAGQGATDTQYF. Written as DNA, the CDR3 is TGCGCCAGCAGCTTGGCTGGACAGGGGGCAACAGATACGCAGTATTTT.

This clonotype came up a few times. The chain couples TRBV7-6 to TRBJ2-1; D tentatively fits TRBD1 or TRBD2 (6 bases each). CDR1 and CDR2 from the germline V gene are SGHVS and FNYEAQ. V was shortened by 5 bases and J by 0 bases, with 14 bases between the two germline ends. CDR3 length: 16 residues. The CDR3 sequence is CASSQRGDASYNEQFF. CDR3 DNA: TGTGCCAGCAGCCAAAGGGGGGACGCCTCCTACAATGAGCAGTTCTTC. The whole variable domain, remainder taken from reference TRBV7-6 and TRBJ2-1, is GAGVSQSPRYKVTKRGQDVALRCDPISGHVSLYWYRQALGQGPEFLTYFNYEAQQDKSGLPNDRFSAERPEGSISTLTIQRTEQRDSAMYRCASSQRGDASYNEQFFGPGTRLTVL.

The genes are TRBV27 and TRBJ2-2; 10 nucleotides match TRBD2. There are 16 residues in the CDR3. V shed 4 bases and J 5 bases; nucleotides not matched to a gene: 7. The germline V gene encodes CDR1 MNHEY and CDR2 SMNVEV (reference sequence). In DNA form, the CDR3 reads TGTGCCAGCAGTTCATTCAGCGGGAGGGGTACCGGGGAGCTGTTTTTT. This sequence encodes CASSSFSGRGTGELFF.

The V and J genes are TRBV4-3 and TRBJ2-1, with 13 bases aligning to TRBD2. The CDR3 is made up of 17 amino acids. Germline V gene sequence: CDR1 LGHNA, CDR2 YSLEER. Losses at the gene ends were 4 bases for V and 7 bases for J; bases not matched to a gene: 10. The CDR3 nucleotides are TGCGCCAGCAGCCCCGGACTAGCGGGAGATCTTCGAAATGAGCAGTTCTTC. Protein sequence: CASSPGLAGDLRNEQFF.

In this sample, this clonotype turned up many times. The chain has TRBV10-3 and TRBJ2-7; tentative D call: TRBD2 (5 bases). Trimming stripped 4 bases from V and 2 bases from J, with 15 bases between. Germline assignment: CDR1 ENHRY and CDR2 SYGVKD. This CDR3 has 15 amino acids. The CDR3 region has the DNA TGTGCCATCAGTGCCATACGGGATCAGACCTACGAGCAGTACTTC. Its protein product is CAISAIRDQTYEQYF.

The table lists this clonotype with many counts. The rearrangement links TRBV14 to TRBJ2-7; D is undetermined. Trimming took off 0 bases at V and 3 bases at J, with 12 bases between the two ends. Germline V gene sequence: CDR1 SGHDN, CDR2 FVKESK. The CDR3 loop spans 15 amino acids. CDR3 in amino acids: CASSQDGHGRYEQYF. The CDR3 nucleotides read TGTGCCAGCAGCCAAGACGGGCACGGGCGCTACGAGCAGTACTTC.

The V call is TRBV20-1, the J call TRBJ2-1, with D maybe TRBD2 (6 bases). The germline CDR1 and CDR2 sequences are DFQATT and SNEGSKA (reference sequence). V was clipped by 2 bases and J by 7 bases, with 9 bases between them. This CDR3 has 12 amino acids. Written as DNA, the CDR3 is TGCAGTGCTAGACTAGGAGGGAATGAGCAGTTCTTC. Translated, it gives CSARLGGNEQFF.

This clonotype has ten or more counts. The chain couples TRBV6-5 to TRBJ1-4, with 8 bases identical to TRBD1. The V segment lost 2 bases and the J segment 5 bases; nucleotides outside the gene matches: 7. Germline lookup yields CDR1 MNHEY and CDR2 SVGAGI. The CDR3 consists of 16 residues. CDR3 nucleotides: TGTGCCAGCAGTTACACCTACAGGGGGAGGAATGAAAAACTGTTTTTT. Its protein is CASSYTYRGRNEKLFF.

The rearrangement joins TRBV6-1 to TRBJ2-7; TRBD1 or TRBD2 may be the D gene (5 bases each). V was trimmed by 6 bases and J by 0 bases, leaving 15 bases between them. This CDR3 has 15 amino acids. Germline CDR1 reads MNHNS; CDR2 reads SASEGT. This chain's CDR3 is CASRRGLESSYEQYF. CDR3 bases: TGTGCCAGCAGGAGGGGTCTGGAGAGCTCCTACGAGCAGTACTTC.

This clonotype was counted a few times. CDR3 coding DNA: TGCAGTGCTAGAGGGACTAGCGGTAAGAAGACCCAGTACTTC. Translation gives CSARGTSGKKTQYF. The chain links TRBV20-1 to TRBJ2-5; TRBD2 agrees at 10 bases. The CDR3 length is 14 residues. V lost 1 base, J lost 6 bases, and 5 bases stayed unmatched. Per germline, CDR1 DFQATT and CDR2 SNEGSKA (reference sequence).

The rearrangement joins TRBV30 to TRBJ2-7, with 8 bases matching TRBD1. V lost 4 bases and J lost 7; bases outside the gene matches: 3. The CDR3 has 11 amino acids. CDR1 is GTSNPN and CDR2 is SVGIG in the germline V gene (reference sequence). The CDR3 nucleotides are TGTGCCTGGACGGACAGGGTTGAGCAGTACTTC. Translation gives CAWTDRVEQYF. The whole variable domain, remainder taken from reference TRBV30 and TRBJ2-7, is SQTIHQWPATLVQPVGSPLSLECTVEGTSNPNLYWYRQAAGRGLQLLFYSVGIGQISSEVPQNLSASRPQDRQFILSSKKLLLSDSGFYLCAWTDRVEQYFGPGTRLTVT.

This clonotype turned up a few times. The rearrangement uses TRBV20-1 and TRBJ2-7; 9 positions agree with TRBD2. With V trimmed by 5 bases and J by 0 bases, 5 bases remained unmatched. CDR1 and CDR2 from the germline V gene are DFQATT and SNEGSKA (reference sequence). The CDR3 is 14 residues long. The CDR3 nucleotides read TGCAGTGCTCGTCTAGCGGGGAGCTCCTACGAGCAGTACTTC. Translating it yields CSARLAGSSYEQYF.

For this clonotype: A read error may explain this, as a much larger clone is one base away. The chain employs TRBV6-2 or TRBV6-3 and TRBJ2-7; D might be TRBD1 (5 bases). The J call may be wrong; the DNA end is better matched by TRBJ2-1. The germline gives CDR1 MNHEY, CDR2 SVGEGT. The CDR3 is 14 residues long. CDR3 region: CASTKWQGTYEQFF. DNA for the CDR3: TGTGCCAGCACCAAGTGGCAGGGAACCTACGAGCAGTTCTTC.

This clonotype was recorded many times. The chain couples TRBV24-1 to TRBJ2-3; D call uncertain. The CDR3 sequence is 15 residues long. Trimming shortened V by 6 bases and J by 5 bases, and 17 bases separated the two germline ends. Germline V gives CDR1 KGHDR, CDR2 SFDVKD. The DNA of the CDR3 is TGTGCCACCAGTCGGTCGTCACTGTACGGAGATACGCAGTATTTT. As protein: CATSRSSLYGDTQYF.

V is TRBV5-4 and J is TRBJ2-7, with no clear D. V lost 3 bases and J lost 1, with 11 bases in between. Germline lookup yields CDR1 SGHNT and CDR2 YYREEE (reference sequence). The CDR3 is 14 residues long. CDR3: CASSSGPLSYEQYF. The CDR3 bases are TGTGCCAGCAGCTCCGGTCCGCTTTCCTACGAGCAGTACTTC.

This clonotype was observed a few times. This CDR3 is CATSERASGMEQFF. CDR3 coding DNA: TGTGCCACCAGTGAGCGGGCTAGCGGAATGGAGCAGTTCTTC. This chain links TRBV24-1 with TRBJ2-1, with 7 positions matching TRBD2. Germline V gene sequence: CDR1 KGHDR, CDR2 SFDVKD. CDR3 size: 14 residues. With 4 bases clipped from V and 10 bases from J, the junction kept 9 bases outside the gene matches.

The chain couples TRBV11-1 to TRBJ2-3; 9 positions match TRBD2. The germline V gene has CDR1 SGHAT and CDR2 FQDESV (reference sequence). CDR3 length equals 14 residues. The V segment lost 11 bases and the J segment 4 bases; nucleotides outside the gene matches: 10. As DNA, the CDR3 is TGTGCCTGGACGCGGGAGGGCCAACCAGATACGCAGTATTTT. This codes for CAWTREGQPDTQYF.

CDR3 region: CAWTTGISYGYTF. The CDR3 DNA follows: TGTGCCTGGACAACCGGGATTTCCTATGGCTACACCTTC. The gene calls are TRBV30 and TRBJ1-2; D is uncertain. The V gene lost 4 bases and the J gene lost 4 bases, with 13 bases spanning the gap. The V gene's germline CDR1 is GTSNPN and CDR2 SVGIG (reference sequence). The CDR3 has 13 amino acids.

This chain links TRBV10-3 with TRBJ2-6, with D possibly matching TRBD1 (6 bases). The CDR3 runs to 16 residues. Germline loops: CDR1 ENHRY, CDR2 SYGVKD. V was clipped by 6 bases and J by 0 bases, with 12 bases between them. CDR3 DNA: TGTGCCATCAGGCCGGGACACAACTCTGGGGCCAACGTCCTGACTTTC. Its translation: CAIRPGHNSGANVLTF.

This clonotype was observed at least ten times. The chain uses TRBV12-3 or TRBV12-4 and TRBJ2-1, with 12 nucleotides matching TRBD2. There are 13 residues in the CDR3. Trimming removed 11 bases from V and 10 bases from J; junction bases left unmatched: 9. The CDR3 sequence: CASILAGGSEQFF. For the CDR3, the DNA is TGTGCCTCCATACTAGCGGGAGGCTCCGAGCAGTTCTTC.

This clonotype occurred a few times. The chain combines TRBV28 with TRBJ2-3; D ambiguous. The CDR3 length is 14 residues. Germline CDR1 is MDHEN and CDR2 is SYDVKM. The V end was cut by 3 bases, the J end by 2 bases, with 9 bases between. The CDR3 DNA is TGTGCCAGCAGTTTTGTCGGGCCCACAGATACGCAGTATTTT. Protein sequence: CASSFVGPTDTQYF. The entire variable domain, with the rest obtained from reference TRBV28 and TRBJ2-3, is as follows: DVKVTQSSRYLVKRTGEKVFLECVQDMDHENMFWYRQDPGLGLRLIYFSYDVKMKEKGDIPEGYSVSREKKERFSLILESASTNQTSMYLCASSFVGPTDTQYFGPGTRLTVL.

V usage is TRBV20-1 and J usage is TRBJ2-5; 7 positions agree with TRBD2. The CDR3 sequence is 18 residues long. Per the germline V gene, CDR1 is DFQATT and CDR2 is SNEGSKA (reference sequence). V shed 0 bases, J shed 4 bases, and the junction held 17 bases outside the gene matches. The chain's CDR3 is CSARDEASGSGMAETQYF. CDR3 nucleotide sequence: TGCAGTGCTAGAGATGAGGCTAGCGGCTCCGGAATGGCAGAGACCCAGTACTTC.

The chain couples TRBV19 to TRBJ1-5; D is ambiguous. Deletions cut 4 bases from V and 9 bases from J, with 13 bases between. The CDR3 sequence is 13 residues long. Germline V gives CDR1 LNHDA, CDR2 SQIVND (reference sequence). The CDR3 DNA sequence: TGTGCCAGTAGTACCCGCGGCCTATGGCCCCAGCATTTT. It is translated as CASSTRGLWPQHF.

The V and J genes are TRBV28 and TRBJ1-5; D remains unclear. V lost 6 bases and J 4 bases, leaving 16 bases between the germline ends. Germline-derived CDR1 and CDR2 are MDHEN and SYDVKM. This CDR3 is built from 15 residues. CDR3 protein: CASSVAVTGNQPQHF. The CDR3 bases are TGTGCCAGCAGCGTGGCGGTGACGGGGAATCAGCCCCAGCATTTT. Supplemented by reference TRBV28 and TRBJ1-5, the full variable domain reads DVKVTQSSRYLVKRTGEKVFLECVQDMDHENMFWYRQDPGLGLRLIYFSYDVKMKEKGDIPEGYSVSREKKERFSLILESASTNQTSMYLCASSVAVTGNQPQHFGDGTRLSIL.

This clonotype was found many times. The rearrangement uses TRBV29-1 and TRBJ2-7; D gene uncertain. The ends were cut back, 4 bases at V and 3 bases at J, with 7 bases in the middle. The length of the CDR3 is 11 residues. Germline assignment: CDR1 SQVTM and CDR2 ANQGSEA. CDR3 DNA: TGCAGCGTTGTTAGAGACTACGAGCAGTACTTC. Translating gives CSVVRDYEQYF.

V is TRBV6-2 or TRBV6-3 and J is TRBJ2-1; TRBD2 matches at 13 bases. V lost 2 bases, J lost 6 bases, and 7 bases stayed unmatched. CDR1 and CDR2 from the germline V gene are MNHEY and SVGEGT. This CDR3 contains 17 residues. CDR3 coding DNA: TGTGCCAGCAGTTACGGACAACTAGCGGGAGGGGGCAATGAGCAGTTCTTC. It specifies CASSYGQLAGGGNEQFF.

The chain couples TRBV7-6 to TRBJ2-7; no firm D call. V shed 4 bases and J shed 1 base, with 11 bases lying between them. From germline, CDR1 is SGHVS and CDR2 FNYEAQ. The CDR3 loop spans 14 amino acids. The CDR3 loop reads CASSSVWGSYEQYF. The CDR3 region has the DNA TGTGCCAGCAGCTCTGTTTGGGGTTCCTACGAGCAGTACTTC.

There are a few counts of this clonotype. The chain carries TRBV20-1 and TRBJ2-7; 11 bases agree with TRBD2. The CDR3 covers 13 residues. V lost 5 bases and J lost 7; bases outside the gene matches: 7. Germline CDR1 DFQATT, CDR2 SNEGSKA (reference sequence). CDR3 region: CSAALAGAVEQYF. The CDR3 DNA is TGCAGTGCTGCACTAGCGGGAGCGGTGGAGCAGTACTTC.

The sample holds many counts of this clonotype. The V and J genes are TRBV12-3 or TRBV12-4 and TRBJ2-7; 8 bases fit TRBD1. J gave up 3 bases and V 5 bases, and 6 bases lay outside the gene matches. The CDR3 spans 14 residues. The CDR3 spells CASSVRGPYYEQYF. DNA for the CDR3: TGTGCCAGCAGTGTCAGGGGGCCTTACTACGAGCAGTACTTC.

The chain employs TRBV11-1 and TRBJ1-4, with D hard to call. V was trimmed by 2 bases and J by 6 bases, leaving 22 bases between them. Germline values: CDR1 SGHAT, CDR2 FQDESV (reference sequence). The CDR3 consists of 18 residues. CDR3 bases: TGTGCCAGCAGCTTATCCCGAACGGTGGCCCGGAGGGATGAAAAACTGTTTTTT. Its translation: CASSLSRTVARRDEKLFF.